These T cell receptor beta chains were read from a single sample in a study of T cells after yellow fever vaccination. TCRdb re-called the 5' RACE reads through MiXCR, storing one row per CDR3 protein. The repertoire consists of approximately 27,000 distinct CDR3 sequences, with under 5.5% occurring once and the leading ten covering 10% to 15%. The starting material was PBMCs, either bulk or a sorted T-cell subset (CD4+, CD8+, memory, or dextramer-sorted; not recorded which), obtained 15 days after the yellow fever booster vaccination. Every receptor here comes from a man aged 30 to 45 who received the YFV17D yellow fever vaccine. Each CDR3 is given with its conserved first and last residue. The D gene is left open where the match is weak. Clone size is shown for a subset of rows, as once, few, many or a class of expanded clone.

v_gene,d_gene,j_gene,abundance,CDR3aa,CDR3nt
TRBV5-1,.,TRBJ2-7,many,CATRQEGPSYEQYF,TGCGCCACCAGGCAAGAGGGTCCTTCCTACGAGCAGTACTTC
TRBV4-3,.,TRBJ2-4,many,CASSQDWGAVGTKNIQYF,TGCGCCAGCAGCCAAGATTGGGGGGCAGTGGGGACCAAAAACATTCAGTACTTC
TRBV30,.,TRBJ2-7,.,CAWSYSGGPYEQYF,TGTGCCTGGAGTTATTCGGGCGGGCCCTACGAGCAGTACTTC
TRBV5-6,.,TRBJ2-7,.,CGRSLTLDDPLFEQYF,TGTGGCCGCAGCTTGACTTTGGATGATCCCCTTTTCGAGCAGTACTTC
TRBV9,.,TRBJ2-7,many,CASSTRGTAYEQYF,TGTGCCAGCAGCACCCGCGGGACAGCTTACGAGCAGTACTTC
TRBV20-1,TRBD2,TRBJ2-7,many,CSASSSPGRLAGGTYEQYF,TGCAGTGCTAGTAGCTCCCCTGGCAGACTAGCGGGAGGAACCTACGAGCAGTACTTC
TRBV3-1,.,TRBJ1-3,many,CASSQLRGNTIYF,TGTGCCAGCAGCCAACTCCGGGGAAACACCATATATTTT
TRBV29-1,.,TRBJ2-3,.,CSVDRGLDTQYF,TGCAGCGTTGACAGGGGCCTGGATACGCAGTATTTT
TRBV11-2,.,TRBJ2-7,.,CASSLVGGTGYEQYF,TGTGCCAGCAGCTTAGTTGGCGGAACTGGGTACGAGCAGTACTTC
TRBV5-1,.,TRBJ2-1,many,CASSLVQRGQYNEQFF,TGCGCCAGCAGCTTGGTGCAGCGCGGGCAATACAATGAGCAGTTCTTC
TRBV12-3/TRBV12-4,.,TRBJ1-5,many,CASSSPPDQPQHF,TGTGCCAGCAGTTCCCCTCCGGATCAGCCCCAGCATTTT
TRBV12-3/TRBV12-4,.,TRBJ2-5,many,CASRAQVETQYF,TGTGCCAGCAGAGCCCAGGTTGAGACCCAGTACTTC